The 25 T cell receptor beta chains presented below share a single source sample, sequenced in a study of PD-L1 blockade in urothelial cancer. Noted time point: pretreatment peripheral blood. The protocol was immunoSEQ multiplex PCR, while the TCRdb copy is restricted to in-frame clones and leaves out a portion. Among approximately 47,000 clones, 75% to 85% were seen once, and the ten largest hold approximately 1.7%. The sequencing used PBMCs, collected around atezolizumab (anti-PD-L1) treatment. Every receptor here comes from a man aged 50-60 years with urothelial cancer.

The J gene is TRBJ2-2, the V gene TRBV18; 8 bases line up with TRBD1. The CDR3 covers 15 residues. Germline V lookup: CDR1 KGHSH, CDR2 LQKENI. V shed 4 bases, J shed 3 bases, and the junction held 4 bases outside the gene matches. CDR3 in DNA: TGTGCCAGCTCACTGAACAGGGGGGACACCGGGGAGCTGTTTTTT. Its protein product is CASSLNRGDTGELFF.

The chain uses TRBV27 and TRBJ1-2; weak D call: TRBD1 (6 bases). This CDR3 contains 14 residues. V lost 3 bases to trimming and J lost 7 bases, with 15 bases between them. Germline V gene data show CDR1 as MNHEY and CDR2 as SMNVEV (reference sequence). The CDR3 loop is CASSFGGWGLGYTF. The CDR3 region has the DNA TGTGCCAGCAGTTTTGGAGGCTGGGGGCTTGGCTACACCTTC.

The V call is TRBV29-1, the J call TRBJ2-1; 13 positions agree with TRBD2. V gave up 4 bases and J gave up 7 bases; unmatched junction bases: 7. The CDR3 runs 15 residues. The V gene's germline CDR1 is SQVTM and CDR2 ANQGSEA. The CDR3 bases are TGCAGCGTTGTACTACTAGCGGGGGGGCCAAATGAGCAGTTCTTC. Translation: CSVVLLAGGPNEQFF.

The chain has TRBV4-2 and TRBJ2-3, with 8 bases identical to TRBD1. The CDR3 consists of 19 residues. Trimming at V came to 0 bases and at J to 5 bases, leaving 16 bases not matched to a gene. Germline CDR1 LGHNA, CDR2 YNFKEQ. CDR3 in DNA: TGTGCCAGCAGCCAAGATCTGGGATTCCGGCAGGGGGCTGGAGATACGCAGTATTTT. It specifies CASSQDLGFRQGAGDTQYF.

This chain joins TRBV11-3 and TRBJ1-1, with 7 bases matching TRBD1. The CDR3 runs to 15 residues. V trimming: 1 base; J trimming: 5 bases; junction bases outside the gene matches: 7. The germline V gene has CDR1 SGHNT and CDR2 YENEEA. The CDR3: CASSLGGGAGTEAFF. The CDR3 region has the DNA TGTGCCAGCAGCTTAGGAGGGGGCGCGGGTACTGAAGCTTTCTTT.

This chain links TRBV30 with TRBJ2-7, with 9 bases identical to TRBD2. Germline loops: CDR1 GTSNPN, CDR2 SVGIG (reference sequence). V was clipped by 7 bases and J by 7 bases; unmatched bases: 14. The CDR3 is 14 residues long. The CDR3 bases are TGTGCCTTTCGGGGGGTAGCGGGAGCAAAGGAGCAGTACTTC. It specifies CAFRGVAGAKEQYF.

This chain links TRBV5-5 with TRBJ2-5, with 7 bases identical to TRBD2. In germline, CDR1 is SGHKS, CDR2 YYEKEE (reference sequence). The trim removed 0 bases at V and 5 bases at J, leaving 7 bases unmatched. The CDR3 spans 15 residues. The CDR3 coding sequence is TGTGCCAGCAGCTTGGAGGGAGGGGTTACGGAGACCCAGTACTTC. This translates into CASSLEGGVTETQYF.

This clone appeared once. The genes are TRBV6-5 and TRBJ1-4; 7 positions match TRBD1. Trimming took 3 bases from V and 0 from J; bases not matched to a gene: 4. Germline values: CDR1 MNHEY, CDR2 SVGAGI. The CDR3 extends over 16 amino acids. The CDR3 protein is CASSYNRGATNEKLFF. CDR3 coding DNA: TGTGCCAGCAGTTATAACAGGGGAGCAACTAATGAAAAACTGTTTTTT.

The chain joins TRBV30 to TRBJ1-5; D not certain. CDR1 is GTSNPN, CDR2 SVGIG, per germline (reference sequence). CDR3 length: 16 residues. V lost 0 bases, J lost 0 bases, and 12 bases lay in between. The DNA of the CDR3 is TGTGCCTGGAGTGTATCTCAGACTAATAGCAATCAGCCCCAGCATTTT. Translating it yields CAWSVSQTNSNQPQHF.

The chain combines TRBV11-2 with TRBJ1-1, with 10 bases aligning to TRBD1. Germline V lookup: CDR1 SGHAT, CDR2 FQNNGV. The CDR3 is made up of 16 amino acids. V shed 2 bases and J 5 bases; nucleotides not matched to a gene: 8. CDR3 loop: CASSLPFRDRGTEAFF. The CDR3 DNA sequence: TGTGCCAGCAGCTTACCCTTCCGGGACAGGGGAACTGAAGCTTTCTTT.

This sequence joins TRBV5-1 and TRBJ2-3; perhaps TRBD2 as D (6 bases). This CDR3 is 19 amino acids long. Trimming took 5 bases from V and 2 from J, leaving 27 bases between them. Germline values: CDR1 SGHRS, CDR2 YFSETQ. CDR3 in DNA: TGCGCCAGCAGTCCTCGACAGACGGACGGGGGAGGATTCACAGATACGCAGTATTTT. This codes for CASSPRQTDGGGFTDTQYF.

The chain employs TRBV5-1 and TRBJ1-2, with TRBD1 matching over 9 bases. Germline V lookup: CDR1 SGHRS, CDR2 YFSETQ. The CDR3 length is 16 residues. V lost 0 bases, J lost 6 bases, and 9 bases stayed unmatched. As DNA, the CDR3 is TGCGCCAGCAGCTTGGAGTCTTTGGACAGGGGTAATGGCTACACCTTC. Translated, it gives CASSLESLDRGNGYTF.

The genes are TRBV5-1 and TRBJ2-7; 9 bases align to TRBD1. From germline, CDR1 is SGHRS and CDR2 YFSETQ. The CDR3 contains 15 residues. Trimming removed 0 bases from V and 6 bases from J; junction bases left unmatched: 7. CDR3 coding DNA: TGCGCCAGCAGCTTGGGACAGGGGGAATCCGGCGAGCAGTACTTC. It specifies CASSLGQGESGEQYF.

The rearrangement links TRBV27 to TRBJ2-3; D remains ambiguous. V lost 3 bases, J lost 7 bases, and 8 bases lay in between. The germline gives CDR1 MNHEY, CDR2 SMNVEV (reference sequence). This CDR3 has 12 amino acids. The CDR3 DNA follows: TGTGCCAGCAGTTTTCTCGGGTATACGCAGTATTTT. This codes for CASSFLGYTQYF.

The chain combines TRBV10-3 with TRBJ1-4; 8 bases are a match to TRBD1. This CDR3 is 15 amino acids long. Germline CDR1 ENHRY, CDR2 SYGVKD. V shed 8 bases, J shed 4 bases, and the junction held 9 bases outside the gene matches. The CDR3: CAIREGQGLNEKLFF. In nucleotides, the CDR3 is TGTGCCATCCGGGAAGGACAGGGCCTTAATGAAAAACTGTTTTTT.

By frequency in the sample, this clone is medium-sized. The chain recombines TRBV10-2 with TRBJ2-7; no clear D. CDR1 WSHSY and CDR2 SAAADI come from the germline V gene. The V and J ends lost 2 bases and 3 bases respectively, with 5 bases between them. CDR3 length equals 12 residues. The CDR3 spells CASSEHNYEQYV. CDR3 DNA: TGCGCCAGCAGTGAGCATAACTACGAGCAGTACGTC.

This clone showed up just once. The CDR3 region is CASSPGSRGTEAFF. The CDR3 DNA sequence: TGCGCCAGCAGCCCGGGCAGCCGGGGGACTGAAGCTTTCTTT. This sequence joins TRBV5-1 and TRBJ1-1; tentative D call: TRBD1 (5 bases). The CDR3 is 14 residues long. V was clipped by 4 bases and J by 5 bases, with 15 bases between them. Germline V lookup: CDR1 SGHRS, CDR2 YFSETQ. The full variable domain, rest sourced from reference TRBV5-1 and TRBJ1-1, is KAGVTQTPRYLIKTRGQQVTLSCSPISGHRSVSWYQQTPGQGLQFLFEYFSETQRNKGNFPGRFSGRQFSNSRSEMNVSTLELGDSALYLCASSPGSRGTEAFFGQGTRLTVV.

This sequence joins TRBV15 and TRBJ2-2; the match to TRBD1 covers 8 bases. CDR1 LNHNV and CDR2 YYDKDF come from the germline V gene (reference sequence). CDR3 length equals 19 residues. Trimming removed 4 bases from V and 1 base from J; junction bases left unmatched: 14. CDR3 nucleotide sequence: TGTGCCACCAGCATTCCCCGGCAGGGGGCAGCTGGGAACACCGGGGAGCTGTTTTTT. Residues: CATSIPRQGAAGNTGELFF.

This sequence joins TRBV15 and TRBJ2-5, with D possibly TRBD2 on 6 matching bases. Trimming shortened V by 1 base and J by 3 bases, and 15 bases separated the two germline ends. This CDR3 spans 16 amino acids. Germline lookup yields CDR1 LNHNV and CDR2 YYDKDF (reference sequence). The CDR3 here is CATSRGPGGREETQYF. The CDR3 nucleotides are TGTGCCACCAGCAGAGGCCCCGGGGGTCGGGAAGAGACCCAGTACTTC.

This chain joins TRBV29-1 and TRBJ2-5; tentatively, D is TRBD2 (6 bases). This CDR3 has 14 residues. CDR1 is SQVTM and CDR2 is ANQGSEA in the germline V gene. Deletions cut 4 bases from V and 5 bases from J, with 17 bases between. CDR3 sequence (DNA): TGCAGCGTTGTGGGGGGACTGGGTATGGAGACCCAGTACTTC. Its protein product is CSVVGGLGMETQYF.

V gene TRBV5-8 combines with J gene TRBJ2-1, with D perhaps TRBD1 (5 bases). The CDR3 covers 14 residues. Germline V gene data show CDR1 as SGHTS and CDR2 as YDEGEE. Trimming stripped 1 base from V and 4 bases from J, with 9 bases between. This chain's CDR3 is CASSLNQGYNEQFF. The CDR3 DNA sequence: TGTGCCAGCAGCTTGAACCAGGGATACAATGAGCAGTTCTTC. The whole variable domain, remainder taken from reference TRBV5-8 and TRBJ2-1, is EAGVTQSPTHLIKTRGQQATLRCSPISGHTSVYWYQQALGLGLQFLLWYDEGEERNRGNFPPRFSGRQFPNYSSELNVNALELEDSALYLCASSLNQGYNEQFFGPGTRLTVL.

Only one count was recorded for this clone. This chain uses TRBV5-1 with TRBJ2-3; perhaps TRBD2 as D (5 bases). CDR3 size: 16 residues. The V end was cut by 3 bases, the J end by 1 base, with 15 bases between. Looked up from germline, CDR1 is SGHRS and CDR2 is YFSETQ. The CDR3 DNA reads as TGCGCCAGCAGCTCCGGGGAGACCCAGCGCACAGATACGCAGTATTTT. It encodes CASSSGETQRTDTQYF.

The CDR3, as DNA: TGTGCCAGCAGCTTAGGGACTCCCTCCTACAATGAGCAGTTCTTC. The encoded protein is CASSLGTPSYNEQFF. The V and J genes are TRBV11-2 and TRBJ2-1; D is possibly TRBD2 (5 bases). CDR1 SGHAT and CDR2 FQNNGV come from the germline V gene. The CDR3 loop spans 15 amino acids. Trimming pared 1 base from V and 0 bases from J, leaving 7 bases between. The whole variable domain, filled in from reference TRBV11-2 and TRBJ2-1, reads EAGVAQSPRYKIIEKRQSVAFWCNPISGHATLYWYQQILGQGPKLLIQFQNNGVVDDSQLPKDRFSAERLKGVDSTLKIQPAKLEDSAVYLCASSLGTPSYNEQFFGPGTRLTVL.

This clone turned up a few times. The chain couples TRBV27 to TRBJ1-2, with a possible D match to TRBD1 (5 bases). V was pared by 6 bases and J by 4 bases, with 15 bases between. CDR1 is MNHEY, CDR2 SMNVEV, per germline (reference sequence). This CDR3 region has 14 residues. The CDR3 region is CASRNGGTSYGYTF. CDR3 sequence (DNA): TGTGCCAGCAGAAACGGAGGGACCAGCTATGGCTACACCTTC.

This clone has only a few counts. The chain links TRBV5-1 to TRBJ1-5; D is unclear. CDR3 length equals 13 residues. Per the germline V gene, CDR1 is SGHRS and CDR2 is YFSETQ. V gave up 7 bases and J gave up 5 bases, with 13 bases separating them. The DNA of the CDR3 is TGCGCCAGCTCTCGGGGTCGGGATCAGCCCCAGCATTTT. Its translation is CASSRGRDQPQHF.